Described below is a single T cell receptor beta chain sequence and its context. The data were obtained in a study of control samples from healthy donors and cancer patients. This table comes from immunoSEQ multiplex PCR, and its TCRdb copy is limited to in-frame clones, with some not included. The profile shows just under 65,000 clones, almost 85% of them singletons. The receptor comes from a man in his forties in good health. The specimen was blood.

In DNA form, the CDR3 reads TGTGCCAGTAGTAGGGACGCGGGAACTAAACTCTATGGCTACACCTTC. Its translation is CASSRDAGTKLYGYTF. The J gene is TRBJ1-2, the V gene TRBV19, with D maybe TRBD1 (5 bases). The germline gives CDR1 LNHDA, CDR2 SQIVND (reference sequence). Trimming cost V 4 bases and J 4 bases, with 19 bases left between them. The CDR3 covers 16 residues.